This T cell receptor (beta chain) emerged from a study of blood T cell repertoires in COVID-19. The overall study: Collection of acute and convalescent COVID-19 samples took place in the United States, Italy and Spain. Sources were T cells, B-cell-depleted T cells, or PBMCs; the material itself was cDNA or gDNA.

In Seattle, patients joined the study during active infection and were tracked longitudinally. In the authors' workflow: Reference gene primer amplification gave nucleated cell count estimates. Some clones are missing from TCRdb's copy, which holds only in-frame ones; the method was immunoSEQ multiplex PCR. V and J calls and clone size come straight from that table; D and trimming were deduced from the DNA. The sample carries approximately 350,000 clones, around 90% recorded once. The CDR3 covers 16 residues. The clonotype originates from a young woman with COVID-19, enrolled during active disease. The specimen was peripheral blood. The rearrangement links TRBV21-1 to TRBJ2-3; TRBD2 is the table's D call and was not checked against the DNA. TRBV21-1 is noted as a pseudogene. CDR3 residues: CASRPGQRPPTDTQYF. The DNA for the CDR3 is TGTGCCAGCCGCCCCGGGCAGCGGCCCCCCACAGATACGCAGTATTTT.